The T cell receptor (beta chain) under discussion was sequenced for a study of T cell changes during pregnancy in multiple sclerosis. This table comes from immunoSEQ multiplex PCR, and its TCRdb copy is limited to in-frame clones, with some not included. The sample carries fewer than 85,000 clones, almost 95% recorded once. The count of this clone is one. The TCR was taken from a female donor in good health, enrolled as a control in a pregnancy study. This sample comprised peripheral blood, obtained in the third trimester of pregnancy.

The CDR3 DNA reads TGTGCCAGCAGCTTAGGGGGAGCAGCTAGCAATCAGCCCCAGCATTTT. Protein: CASSLGGAASNQPQHF. The chain is built from TRBV7-2 and TRBJ1-5; no firm D call. Trimming pared 1 base from V and 0 bases from J, leaving 10 bases between. The CDR3 spans 16 residues. Germline assignment: CDR1 SGHTA and CDR2 FQGNSA.